The following is a T cell receptor beta chain sequence with its context. Its antigen is currently unknown. Profiling relied on immunoSEQ multiplex PCR, and the TCRdb table lists in-frame clones only, not all of them. Here the sample spans 45,000 to 65,000 clones, 80% to 85% being singletons. This sample is drawn from a study of vaccination effects on CD4 cells after COVID-19. V trimming: 4 bases; J trimming: 6 bases; junction bases outside the gene matches: 14. The CDR3 is 18 amino acids. Germline CDR1 SGHNT, CDR2 YYREEE (reference sequence). General study findings and limits: The study got few convalescent patients and did not collect any early post-infection timepoints.

CD4+ T cells specific for antigen were expanded with viral peptide pools by the ViraFEST assay before sequencing. When less than 11 days of culture had elapsed, CD4+ T cells were isolated. The receptor comes from a human donor who received a COVID-19 vaccine. V gene TRBV5-4 combines with J gene TRBJ2-2; 11 nucleotides line up with TRBD2. Sequences were derived from CD4+ T cells from PBMCs cultured with HCoV-229E spike peptides, sampled before COVID-19 vaccination. Written as DNA, the CDR3 is TGTGCCAGCAGCGGAGAGATTAGCGGGGGGGCCAGGGCCGGGGAGCTGTTTTTT. Translation gives CASSGEISGGARAGELFF.